These 2 T cell receptor beta chains came from one sample sequenced in a study of human T cells and chemical hapten exposure. Someone pulled total RNA out of unfractionated whole blood. TCRdb re-called the 5' RACE reads with MiXCR, one entry per CDR3 protein. The table lists roughly 81,000 distinct CDR3 sequences, roughly 15% of them singletons, with approximately 7% in the top ten. These receptors were taken from a female donor in good health.

V and J are TRBV18 and TRBJ1-5; D call uncertain. V lost 1 base and J 5 bases, leaving 6 bases between the germline ends. Germline values: CDR1 KGHSH, CDR2 LQKENI. The CDR3 loop spans 13 amino acids. The CDR3 loop reads CASSPRVDQPQHF. For the CDR3, the DNA is TGTGCCAGCTCACCACGGGTAGATCAGCCCCAGCATTTT.

This clonotype occurred a few times. J is TRBJ2-1 and V is TRBV12-3 or TRBV12-4; no reliable D call. CDR3 length equals 13 residues. V dropped 4 bases and J dropped 0 bases, with 4 bases sitting between them. The CDR3 loop is CASSSSSYNEQFF. The CDR3 region has the DNA TGTGCCAGCAGTTCCAGCTCCTACAATGAGCAGTTCTTC.